The sequence of this T cell receptor (beta chain) was determined in a study of blood T cell repertoires in COVID-19. The wider study: Sources were T cells, B-cell-depleted T cells, or PBMCs; the material itself was cDNA or gDNA.

TCRdb's copy holds only in-frame clones and misses some; the assay was immunoSEQ multiplex PCR. Of 200,000 to 300,000 clones listed, 75% to 90% are singletons. This clone was recorded only once. V was clipped by 1 base and J by 1 base, with 7 bases between them. Germline V gives CDR1 SNHLY, CDR2 FYNNEI. The CDR3 covers 14 residues. The V and J genes are TRBV2 and TRBJ1-1, with a weak D call TRBD1 (5 bases). Input material: peripheral blood. This receptor was taken from a middle-aged woman with acute or convalescent COVID-19. CDR3 amino acids: CASSEVGGNTEAFF. The CDR3 coding sequence is TGTGCCAGCAGTGAAGTCGGGGGGAACACTGAAGCTTTCTTT.